The TCR beta chain described here comes from a study of T cell repertoires in cytomegalovirus infection. About the study: HLA-C-restricted CMV epitopes, recently identified, and well-studied HLA-B-restricted ones were used by the study.

As to this clonotype: Its antigen is not known.

Looked up from germline, CDR1 is ENHRY and CDR2 is SYGVKD. Germline trimming cut 3 bases from V and 0 bases from J; bases unmatched to any gene: 4. CDR3 length: 15 residues. TCRdb processed the reads anew with MiXCR; each CDR3 protein has one entry. Of roughly 990,000 distinct CDR3 sequences detected, around 30% appear once; the ten largest clones hold about an eighth. Sequencing used cultured CD8+ T cells from PBMCs, obtained from culture after CMV antigen stimulation. The TCR comes from a human donor in good health (CMV status not recorded). Some clones in this sample may be carry-over from other donors' samples. This chain connects TRBV10-3 to TRBJ1-1; 7 bases are a match to TRBD1. The CDR3 here is CAISDPGQVNTEAFF. The CDR3 DNA is TGTGCCATCAGTGACCCCGGACAGGTGAACACTGAAGCTTTCTTT.